Presented here are 23 T cell receptor beta chains from one specimen sequenced in a study of T-cell reconstitution after alpha-beta-depleted transplantation in children (dated by TCRdb to the mid-2010s). In the paper's terms, the treatment or condition label means: allogeneic hematopoietic cell transplantation with graft depleted of TCRalphabeta T cells and CD19 B cells. Libraries came from PCR. The reads were generated on an Illumina HiSeq 2500. To normalize quantification of the TCRbeta repertoire, the TCR libraries were built with molecular barcoding that relied on unique molecular identifiers. The public reads were reanalyzed by TCRdb: fastp trimming at Q25, MiXCR alignment, in-frame beta chains only. Every entry covers one CDR3 protein and lists the most common genes and DNA from its rows. This sample lists over 400,000 distinct CDR3 sequences; roughly two fifths were detected once. Of the sample, roughly a quarter falls within the top ten clones.

This material consisted of PBMCs, taken before TCRalphabeta/CD19-depleted stem cell transplant. The receptors derive from a girl under 10 years old with aplastic anemia, due to receive a stem cell transplant.

There are a few counts of this clonotype. This chain joins TRBV7-2 and TRBJ2-1; a weak D match, TRBD1 (6 bases). Trimming shortened V by 3 bases and J by 3 bases, and 12 bases separated the two germline ends. CDR1 is SGHTA, CDR2 FQGNSA, per germline. This CDR3 contains 15 residues. Here the CDR3 reads CASSFDRTRYNEQFF. CDR3 nucleotide sequence: TGTGCCAGCAGCTTTGACAGGACTCGCTACAATGAGCAGTTCTTC.

This clonotype was counted between two and nine times. The chain couples TRBV5-1 to TRBJ2-1, with D tentatively TRBD1 (6 bases). The CDR3 consists of 17 residues. CDR1 is SGHRS, CDR2 YFSETQ, per germline. Trimming removed 1 base at V and 8 bases at J, with 22 bases between. The CDR3 nucleotides read TGCGCCAGCAGCTTGTCCTCATATACAGGGTTGCGGGATGAGCAGTTCTTC. It yields the protein CASSLSSYTGLRDEQFF.

This clonotype was recorded at least ten times. V gene TRBV12-3 or TRBV12-4 combines with J gene TRBJ2-1; 10 nucleotides align to TRBD2. This CDR3 spans 14 amino acids. J gave up 7 bases and V 6 bases, and 6 bases lay outside the gene matches. The CDR3 loop is CASRSSGSQNEQFF. In nucleotides, the CDR3 is TGTGCCAGCAGATCTAGCGGGAGCCAAAATGAGCAGTTCTTC.

The table lists this clonotype with a few counts. The chain carries TRBV10-3 and TRBJ2-3; D gene ambiguous. This CDR3 region has 12 residues. V lost 0 bases to trimming and J lost 5 bases, with 3 bases between them. CDR1 is ENHRY, CDR2 SYGVKD, per germline. As DNA, the CDR3 is TGTGCCATCAGTGAGTCTCGAGATACGCAGTATTTT. It specifies CAISESRDTQYF.

This clonotype appeared a few times. The V call is TRBV27, the J call TRBJ1-1; 9 bases line up with TRBD1. V shed 6 bases and J 3 bases; nucleotides not matched to a gene: 5. Per the germline V gene, CDR1 is MNHEY and CDR2 is SMNVEV (reference sequence). The CDR3 loop spans 14 amino acids. DNA for the CDR3: TGTGCCAGCAGGATGACAGGGGGGGACACTGAAGCTTTCTTT. Residues: CASRMTGGDTEAFF.

On this clonotype itself: Being one base from a much bigger clone, this may be a read error. The rearrangement uses TRBV20-1 and TRBJ1-6, with 9 bases matching TRBD1. This CDR3 is built from 17 residues. J was trimmed by 6 bases and V by 0 bases; bases with no gene match: 9. Looked up from germline, CDR1 is DFQATT and CDR2 is SNEGSKA (reference sequence). Here the CDR3 DNA reads TGCAGTGCTAGAGAATCGAGACAGGGGGATTTTAATTCACCCCTCCACTTT. This gives the protein CSARESRQGDFNSPLHF.

The CDR3 is CASSLRGRSQETQYF. CDR3 nucleotides: TGTGCCAGCAGCCTCCGAGGGAGATCCCAGGAGACCCAGTACTTC. The chain employs TRBV28 and TRBJ2-5, with TRBD2 as a possible D gene (5 bases). Germline V CDR1 and CDR2: MDHEN, SYDVKM. Trimming took 6 bases from V and 5 from J, leaving 19 bases between them. The CDR3 runs 15 residues.

In its sample, this clonotype was seen many times. The J gene is TRBJ2-3, the V gene TRBV6-5; TRBD2 agrees at 13 bases. Germline V gene sequence: CDR1 MNHEY, CDR2 SVGAGI. J gave up 4 bases and V 0 bases, and 4 bases lay outside the gene matches. This CDR3 has 17 residues. The CDR3 sequence: CASSYSLAGGPADTQYF. The CDR3 DNA reads TGTGCCAGCAGTTACTCACTAGCGGGAGGGCCCGCAGATACGCAGTATTTT.

This clonotype was seen a handful of times. The J gene is TRBJ2-3, the V gene TRBV5-1, with D unclear. The V gene's germline CDR1 is SGHRS and CDR2 YFSETQ. Trimming pared 5 bases from V and 1 base from J, leaving 11 bases between. The CDR3 sequence is 14 residues long. CDR3 coding DNA: TGCGCCAGCAGTCAAGTCTCTGGCACAGATACGCAGTATTTT. This encodes CASSQVSGTDTQYF.

This clonotype appeared a few times. CDR3 residues: CASTNTYEQYF. The CDR3 DNA follows: TGTGCCAGCACCAATACCTACGAGCAGTACTTC. The V call is TRBV12-3 or TRBV12-4, the J call TRBJ2-7; no firm D call. The CDR3 totals 11 residues. Trimming took off 7 bases at V and 2 bases at J, with 6 bases between the two ends.

This clonotype occurred a few times. V and J are TRBV5-1 and TRBJ2-5, with 10 bases fitting TRBD2. This CDR3 has 16 amino acids. J gave up 4 bases and V 2 bases, and 8 bases lay outside the gene matches. From germline, CDR1 is SGHRS and CDR2 YFSETQ. CDR3 protein: CASSLAGGQLRETQYF. For the CDR3, the DNA is TGCGCCAGCAGCTTAGCGGGAGGGCAGTTGAGAGAGACCCAGTACTTC.

This clonotype was counted a single time. The rearrangement uses TRBV27 and TRBJ1-5; D is unclear. The V end lost 0 bases, the J end lost 3 bases, and 9 bases lay between the germline ends. CDR1 and CDR2 (germline): MNHEY, SMNVEV (reference sequence). CDR3 length: 15 amino acids. CDR3 nucleotides: TGTGCCAGCAGTTTATCTAGGGTCCCCAATCAGCCCCAGCATTTT. It translates to CASSLSRVPNQPQHF.

This chain uses TRBV7-3 with TRBJ2-5; unclear D gene. The V end lost 8 bases, the J end lost 9 bases, and 16 bases lay between the germline ends. The CDR3 has 12 residues. Per germline, CDR1 SGHTA and CDR2 FQGTGA. This CDR3 reads CASSSGLMAQYF. CDR3 DNA sequence: TGTGCCAGCTCCTCCGGATTGATGGCCCAGTACTTC.

The chain has TRBV5-1 and TRBJ1-4; D gene uncertain. Germline V gene data show CDR1 as SGHRS and CDR2 as YFSETQ. CDR3 length equals 13 residues. The ends were cut back, 1 base at V and 5 bases at J, with 6 bases in the middle. The CDR3 region has the DNA TGCGCCAGCAGCTTGTGGGAAAATGAAAAACTGTTTTTT. This sequence encodes CASSLWENEKLFF. The complete variable domain, with remaining parts taken from reference TRBV5-1 and TRBJ1-4, reads KAGVTQTPRYLIKTRGQQVTLSCSPISGHRSVSWYQQTPGQGLQFLFEYFSETQRNKGNFPGRFSGRQFSNSRSEMNVSTLELGDSALYLCASSLWENEKLFFGSGTQLSVL.

This clonotype was observed many times. This rearrangement joins TRBV5-1 to TRBJ1-4, with 9 nucleotides matching TRBD1. CDR3 length equals 15 residues. J was trimmed by 2 bases and V by 4 bases; bases with no gene match: 3. CDR1 SGHRS and CDR2 YFSETQ come from the germline V gene. The CDR3 nucleotides read TGCGCCAGCAGCCCCACAGGGGGCACTAATGAAAAACTGTTTTTT. It translates to CASSPTGGTNEKLFF.

Ten or more counts support this clonotype. V gene TRBV10-2 combines with J gene TRBJ2-5; 8 bases are a match to TRBD2. V was pared by 2 bases and J by 7 bases, with 9 bases of the junction left unmatched. CDR1 and CDR2 (germline): WSHSY, SAAADI. This CDR3 comprises 15 residues. The CDR3 is CASSERVAGRVTQYF. CDR3 nucleotide sequence: TGCGCCAGCAGTGAGAGAGTAGCGGGGAGGGTGACCCAGTACTTC.

This clonotype was observed a single time. The genes are TRBV28 and TRBJ2-3, with TRBD1 as a possible D gene (6 bases). Between the trimmed V and J ends, which lost 8 bases and 2 bases, there was a span of 11 bases. Germline loops: CDR1 MDHEN, CDR2 SYDVKM. The CDR3 contains 13 residues. The CDR3 bases are TGTGCCAGCCACCCAGGGGACACAGATACGCAGTATTTT. Protein sequence: CASHPGDTDTQYF.

The table lists this clonotype with many counts. The rearrangement uses TRBV12-3 or TRBV12-4 and TRBJ1-2; a possible D gene is TRBD1 (5 bases). The CDR3 contains 13 residues. Trimming removed 5 bases at V and 8 bases at J, with 15 bases between. CDR3 sequence: CASSPGLIMGYTF. The CDR3 bases are TGTGCCAGCAGTCCGGGACTGATTATGGGCTACACCTTC.

V is TRBV6-5 and J is TRBJ2-2; D is unresolved. Germline V gene sequence: CDR1 MNHEY, CDR2 SVGAGI. The CDR3 sequence is 17 residues long. Trimming stripped 0 bases from V and 2 bases from J, with 13 bases between. CDR3 bases: TGTGCCAGCAGTTACTCGGGCGGATCCCCCAACACCGGGGAGCTGTTTTTT. It codes for CASSYSGGSPNTGELFF.

The rearrangement joins TRBV20-1 to TRBJ2-7, with D hard to call. The CDR3 consists of 13 residues. Per the germline V gene, CDR1 is DFQATT and CDR2 is SNEGSKA (reference sequence). V was pared by 3 bases and J by 2 bases, with 11 bases between. The CDR3, as DNA: TGCAGTGCTAGCCCAAGGGATCCCTACGAGCAGTACTTC. Translation gives CSASPRDPYEQYF.

V gene TRBV6-1 combines with J gene TRBJ2-7; 9 nucleotides line up with TRBD1. CDR1 and CDR2 from the germline V gene are MNHNS and SASEGT. The CDR3 is 17 amino acids. V trimming: 6 bases; J trimming: 1 base; junction bases outside the gene matches: 13. CDR3 protein: CASSRSYRGRTSYEQYF. CDR3 DNA: TGTGCCAGCAGCCGATCCTACAGGGGGCGAACGTCCTACGAGCAGTACTTC.

Ten or more counts support this clonotype. The chain carries TRBV5-1 and TRBJ1-2; D not resolved. Germline V gives CDR1 SGHRS, CDR2 YFSETQ. This CDR3 comprises 15 residues. Trimming removed 4 bases at V and 4 bases at J, with 17 bases between. The CDR3: CASSPSDGYGYGYTF. The DNA of the CDR3 is TGCGCCAGCAGCCCCTCAGACGGATACGGCTATGGCTACACCTTC.

V usage is TRBV9 and J usage is TRBJ2-7; a weak D match, TRBD1 (6 bases). V was cut by 4 bases and J by 2 bases, with 10 bases left in between. The germline CDR1 and CDR2 sequences are SGDLS and YYNGEE. The CDR3 has 13 residues. The CDR3 spells CASSRDTAYEQYF. CDR3 in DNA: TGTGCCAGCAGCAGGGACACCGCCTACGAGCAGTACTTC.